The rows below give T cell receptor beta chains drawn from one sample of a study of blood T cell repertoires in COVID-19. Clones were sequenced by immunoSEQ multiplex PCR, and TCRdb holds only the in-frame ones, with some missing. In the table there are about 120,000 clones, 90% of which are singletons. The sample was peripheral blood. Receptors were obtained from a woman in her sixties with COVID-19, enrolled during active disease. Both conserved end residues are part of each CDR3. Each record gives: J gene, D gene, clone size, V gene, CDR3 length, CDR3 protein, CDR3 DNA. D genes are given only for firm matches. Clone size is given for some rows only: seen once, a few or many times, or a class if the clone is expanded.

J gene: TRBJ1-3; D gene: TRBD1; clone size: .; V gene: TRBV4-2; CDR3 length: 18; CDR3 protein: CASSQDPAGGAWGNTIYF; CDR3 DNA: TGTGCCAGCAGCCAAGATCCTGCAGGGGGCGCTTGGGGAAACACCATATATTTT
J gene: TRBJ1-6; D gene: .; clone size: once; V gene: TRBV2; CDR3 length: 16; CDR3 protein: CASSEGGGRNNSPLHF; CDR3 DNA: TGTGCCAGCAGTGAGGGGGGAGGAAGAAATAATTCACCCCTCCACTTT
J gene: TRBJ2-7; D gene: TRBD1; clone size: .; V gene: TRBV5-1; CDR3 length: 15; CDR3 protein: CASSPDRVRAYEQYF; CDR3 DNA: TGCGCCAGCAGCCCAGACAGGGTTAGGGCCTACGAGCAGTACTTC
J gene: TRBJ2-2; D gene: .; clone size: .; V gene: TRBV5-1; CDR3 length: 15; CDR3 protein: CASSLSGKGAGELFF; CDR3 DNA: TGCGCCAGCAGCTTGTCAGGGAAAGGGGCCGGGGAGCTGTTTTTT
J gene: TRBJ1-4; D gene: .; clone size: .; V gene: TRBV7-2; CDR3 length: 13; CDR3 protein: CASSSKADEKLFF; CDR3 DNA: TGTGCCAGCAGCTCCAAGGCGGATGAAAAACTGTTTTTT
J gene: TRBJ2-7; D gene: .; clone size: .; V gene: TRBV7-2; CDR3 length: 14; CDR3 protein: CASSPIAGAYEQYF; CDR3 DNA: TGTGCCAGCAGCCCGATCGCAGGGGCCTACGAGCAGTACTTC
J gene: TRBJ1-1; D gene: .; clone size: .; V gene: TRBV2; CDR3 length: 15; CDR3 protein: CASSEPRDAITEAFF; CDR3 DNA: TGTGCCAGCAGTGAGCCCAGGGATGCGATCACTGAAGCTTTCTTT
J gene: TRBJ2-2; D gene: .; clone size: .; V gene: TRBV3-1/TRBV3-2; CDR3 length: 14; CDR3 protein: CASSQVGDTGELFF; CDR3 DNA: TGTGCCAGCAGCCAAGTGGGAGACACCGGGGAGCTGTTTTTT
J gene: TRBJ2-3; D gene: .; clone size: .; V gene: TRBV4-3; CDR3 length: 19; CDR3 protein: CASSQEGRGPPECTDTQYF; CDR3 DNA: TGCGCCAGCAGCCAAGAGGGGCGGGGGCCCCCTGAATGCACAGATACGCAGTATTTT
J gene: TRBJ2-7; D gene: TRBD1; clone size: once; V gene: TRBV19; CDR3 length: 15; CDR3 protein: CASRTTGIGTYEQYF; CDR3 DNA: TGTGCCAGTAGAACGACAGGGATAGGAACCTACGAGCAGTACTTC
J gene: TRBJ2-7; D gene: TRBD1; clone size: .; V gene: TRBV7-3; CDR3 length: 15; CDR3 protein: CASSLTLRGPDEQYF; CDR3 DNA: TGTGCCAGCAGCTTAACGTTGAGGGGGCCCGACGAGCAGTACTTC
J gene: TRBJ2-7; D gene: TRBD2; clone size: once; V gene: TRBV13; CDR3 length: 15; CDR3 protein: CASSSRTSGGPVPYF; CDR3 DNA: TGTGCCAGCAGCTCTAGGACTAGCGGGGGGCCCGTCCCGTACTTC
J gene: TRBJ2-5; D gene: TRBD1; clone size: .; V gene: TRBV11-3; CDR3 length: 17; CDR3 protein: CASSLDGQGGFEETQYF; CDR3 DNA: TGTGCCAGCAGCTTAGACGGACAGGGAGGTTTCGAAGAGACCCAGTACTTC
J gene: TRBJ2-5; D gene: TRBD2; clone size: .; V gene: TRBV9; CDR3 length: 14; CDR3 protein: CASSRLAGRETQYF; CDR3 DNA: TGTGCCAGCAGTCGACTAGCGGGGAGGGAGACCCAGTACTTC
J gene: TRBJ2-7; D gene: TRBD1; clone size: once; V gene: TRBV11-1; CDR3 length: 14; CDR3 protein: CASSLGDRAYEQYF; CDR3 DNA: TGTGCCAGCAGCTTAGGGGACAGGGCCTACGAGCAGTACTTC